This T cell receptor beta chain was observed in a study of blood T cell dynamics during melanoma immunotherapy. About the study: Metastatic melanoma patients received first-line pembrolizumab or nivolumab plus ipilimumab.

Profiling relied on immunoSEQ multiplex PCR, and the TCRdb table lists in-frame clones only, not all of them. The data show a few thousand clones, roughly 90% seen once. Time point of the sample: week 3, after first cycle of checkpoint inhibitor. V dropped 3 bases and J dropped 1; count of bases not matched to a gene: 11. Germline V CDR1 and CDR2: SGHKS, YYEKEE (reference sequence). The CDR3 is 17 residues long. This rearrangement joins TRBV5-5 to TRBJ2-7; the match to TRBD2 covers 9 bases. The sample here was blood, taken from a patient treated with checkpoint blockade. This receptor was obtained from a human donor with melanoma. The CDR3 region is CASSSGISGSGSYEQYF. Written as DNA, the CDR3 is TGTGCCAGCAGCTCAGGTATTAGCGGGAGTGGGTCCTACGAGCAGTACTTC.